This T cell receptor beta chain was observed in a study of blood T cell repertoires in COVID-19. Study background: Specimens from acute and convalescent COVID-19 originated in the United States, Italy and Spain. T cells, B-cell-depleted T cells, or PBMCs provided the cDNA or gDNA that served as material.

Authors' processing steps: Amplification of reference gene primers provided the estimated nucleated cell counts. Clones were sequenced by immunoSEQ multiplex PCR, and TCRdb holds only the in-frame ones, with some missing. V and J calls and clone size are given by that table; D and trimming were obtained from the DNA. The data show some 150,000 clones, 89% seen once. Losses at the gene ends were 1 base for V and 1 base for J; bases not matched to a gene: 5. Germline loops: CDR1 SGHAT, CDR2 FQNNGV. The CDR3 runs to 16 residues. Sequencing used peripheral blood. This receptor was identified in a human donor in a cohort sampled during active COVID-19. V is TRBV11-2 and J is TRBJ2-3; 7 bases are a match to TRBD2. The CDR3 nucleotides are TGTGCCAGCAGCTTAGGACTAGCTCGTGGCACAGATACGCAGTATTTT. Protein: CASSLGLARGTDTQYF.